This TCR beta chain was recorded in a study of beta chain features in type 1 diabetes. General study results and limits: Significant though moderate, a shortening of TCRB CDR3s appeared in all four CD4+ subsets of Type 1 diabetes patients.

This clone has more than one count but fewer than ten. Its target is not known. What was sequenced were expressed TCRB transcripts, since all of the isolated RNA had been reverse transcribed. Repertoires were generated with immunoSEQ multiplex PCR, while TCRdb's copy carries only in-frame clones and drops some. The sample includes 250,000 to 300,000 clones, roughly an eighth of them seen just once. Researchers reported sorting CD4+ naive, central memory, regulatory and stem cell-like memory cells via CD45RO/CCR7/CD25/CD127/CD95/CD27. In germline, CDR1 is LNHNV, CDR2 YYDKDF (reference sequence). The CDR3 is 13 amino acids. V was shortened by 6 bases and J by 3 bases, with 11 bases between the two germline ends.

Sequences were obtained from naive CD4+ T cells from blood. This TCR derives from a man aged 25 to 45 with type 1 diabetes. The chain carries TRBV15 and TRBJ1-1; no clear D gene. The CDR3 region is CATRGGGYTEAFF. As DNA, the CDR3 is TGTGCCACCAGGGGCGGAGGGTACACTGAAGCTTTCTTT.